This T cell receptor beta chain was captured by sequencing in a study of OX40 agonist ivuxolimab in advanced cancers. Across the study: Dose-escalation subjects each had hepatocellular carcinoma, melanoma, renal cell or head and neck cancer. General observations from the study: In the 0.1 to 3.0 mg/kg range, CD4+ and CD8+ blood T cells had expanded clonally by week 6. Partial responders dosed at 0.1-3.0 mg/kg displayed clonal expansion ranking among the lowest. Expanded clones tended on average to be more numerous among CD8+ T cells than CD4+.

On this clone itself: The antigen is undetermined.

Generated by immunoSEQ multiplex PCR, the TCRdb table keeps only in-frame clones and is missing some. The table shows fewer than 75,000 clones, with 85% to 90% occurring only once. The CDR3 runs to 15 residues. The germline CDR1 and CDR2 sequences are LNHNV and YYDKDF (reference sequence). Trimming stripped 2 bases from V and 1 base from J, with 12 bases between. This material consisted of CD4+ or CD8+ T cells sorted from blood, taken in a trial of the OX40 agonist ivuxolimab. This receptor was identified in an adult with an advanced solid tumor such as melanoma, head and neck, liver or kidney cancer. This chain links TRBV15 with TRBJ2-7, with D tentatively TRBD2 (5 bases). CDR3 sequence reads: CATSRNIRGSYEQYF. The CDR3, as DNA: TGTGCCACCAGCAGAAACATCCGGGGTTCCTACGAGCAGTACTTC.